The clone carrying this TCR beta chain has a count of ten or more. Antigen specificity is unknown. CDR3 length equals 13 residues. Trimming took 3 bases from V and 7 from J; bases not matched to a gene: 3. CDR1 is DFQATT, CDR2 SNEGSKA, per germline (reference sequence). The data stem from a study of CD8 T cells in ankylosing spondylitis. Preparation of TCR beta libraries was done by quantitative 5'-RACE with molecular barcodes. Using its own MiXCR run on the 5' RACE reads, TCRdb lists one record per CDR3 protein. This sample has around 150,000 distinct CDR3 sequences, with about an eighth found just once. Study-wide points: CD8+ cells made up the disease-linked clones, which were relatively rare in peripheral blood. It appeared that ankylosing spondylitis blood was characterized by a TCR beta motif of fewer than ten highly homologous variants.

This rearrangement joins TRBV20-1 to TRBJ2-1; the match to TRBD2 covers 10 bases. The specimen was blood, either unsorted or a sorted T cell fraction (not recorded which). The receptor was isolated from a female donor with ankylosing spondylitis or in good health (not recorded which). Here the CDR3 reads CSASSSGSNEQFF. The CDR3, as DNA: TGCAGTGCTAGTTCTAGCGGGAGTAATGAGCAGTTCTTC.